This T cell receptor (beta chain) was captured by sequencing in a study of T-cell reconstitution after alpha-beta-depleted transplantation in children. This clonotype was seen ten or more times. Construction of the TCRbeta library involved unique molecular identifiers. MiXCR, applied by TCRdb to the PCR reads, yields one record per CDR3 protein. The sample consists of about 580,000 distinct CDR3 sequences, under 30% of them appearing once. The receptor's source is a boy in the first two years of life who had a stem cell transplant for acute myeloid leukemia, so the T cells may come from the graft donor. The source material was PBMCs, mostly from graft donor cells, sampled 360 days after TCRalphabeta/CD19-depleted stem cell transplant.

DNA for the CDR3: TGTGCCAGCCGGGGACAGGCTCGGTACTTC. Translated: CASRGQARYF. The chain combines TRBV21-1 with TRBJ2-4; the table's TRBD1 call for D was not verified on the DNA. TRBV21-1 is assigned pseudogene status. This CDR3 is 10 amino acids long.